This TCR beta chain comes out of a study of T-cell memory formation after mild COVID-19. Germline trimming cut 5 bases from V and 3 bases from J; bases unmatched to any gene: 5. Germline values: CDR1 SQVTM, CDR2 ANQGSEA. This CDR3 region has 13 residues. TCRdb reprocessed the 5' RACE reads via MiXCR and lists one record per CDR3 protein. This sample has about 410,000 distinct CDR3 sequences, with less than 25% found just once. This clonotype turned up a few times. This TCR was sampled from an adult woman who had mild COVID-19 (a few samples of this study predate the infection). Cell type and time point are not known. V is TRBV29-1 and J is TRBJ2-3; 7 bases match TRBD2. Sequencing input: PBMCs or a T cell subset sorted from them (not recorded which). CDR3 loop: CSVLTGGTDTQYF. The CDR3 nucleotides read TGCAGCGTTTTGACGGGAGGTACAGATACGCAGTATTTT.